This T cell receptor (beta chain) was identified during a study of cytomegalovirus exposure and HLA in healthy donors. Study results and limitations: There was a cluster of highly shared sequence variants that was likely a sequencing artifact. After further analysis at a later stage, roughly 16,000 TCR beta sequences were associated with HLA alleles at 0.05 false discovery rate. Immune exposure information available was restricted to CMV serostatus.

Healthy bone marrow donors made up the cohort. The PCR employed 60 Vbeta primers together with 13 Jbeta primers. TCRdb's table, derived via immunoSEQ multiplex PCR, lists solely in-frame clones and lacks some. The sample carries about 100,000 clones, around 76% recorded once. Points on this clone: What it binds is unknown.

The TCR comes from a woman aged 55-69 years in good health and CMV-seropositive. The sequenced sample consisted of PBMCs.

CDR3 in DNA: TGTGCCAGCAGCTTAAGCACAGGGGTCAATGAGCAGTTCTTC. It translates to CASSLSTGVNEQFF. This chain connects TRBV11-3 to TRBJ2-1; 7 bases match TRBD1. The V segment lost 2 bases and the J segment 6 bases; nucleotides outside the gene matches: 4. The CDR3 runs 14 residues. Germline V gene data show CDR1 as SGHNT and CDR2 as YENEEA. Combining the CDR3 with reference TRBV11-3 and TRBJ2-1 gives the whole variable domain EAGVVQSPRYKIIEKKQPVAFWCNPISGHNTLYWYLQNLGQGPELLIRYENEEAVDDSQLPKDRFSAERLKGVDSTLKIQPAELGDSAVYLCASSLSTGVNEQFFGPGTRLTVL.